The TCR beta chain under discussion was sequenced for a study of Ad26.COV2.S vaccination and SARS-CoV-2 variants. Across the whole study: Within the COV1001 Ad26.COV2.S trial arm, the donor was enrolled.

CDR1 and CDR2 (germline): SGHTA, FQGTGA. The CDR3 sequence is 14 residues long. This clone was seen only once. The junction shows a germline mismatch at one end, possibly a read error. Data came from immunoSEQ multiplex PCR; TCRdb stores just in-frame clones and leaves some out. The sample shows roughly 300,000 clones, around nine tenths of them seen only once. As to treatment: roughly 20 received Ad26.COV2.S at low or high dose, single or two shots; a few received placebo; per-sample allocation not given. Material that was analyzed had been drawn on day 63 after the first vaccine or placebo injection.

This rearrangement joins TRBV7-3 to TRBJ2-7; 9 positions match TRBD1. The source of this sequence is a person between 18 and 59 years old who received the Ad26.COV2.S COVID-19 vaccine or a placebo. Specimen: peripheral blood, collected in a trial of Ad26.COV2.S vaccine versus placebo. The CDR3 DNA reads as TGTGCCAGCAGCGTAACAGGGGGCGCGGACGAGCAGTACTTC. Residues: CASSVTGGADEQYF.